The following is a T cell receptor beta chain sequence with its context. Its antigen is unknown. The record has no base qualities; no much larger clone is one base away. Preparation of the library involved the immunoSEQ multiplex PCR assay. TCRdb retrieved this table from immuneACCESS and kept in-frame rearrangements only. Not all clones are present; in checked studies, unresolved V genes account for under half, and no reason is known for the remainder. Within this sample are tens of thousands of clones, with about 97% of them counted one time only. The top ten clones comprise roughly 0.3% of the sample. The data originate from a study of technical replicates of blood from a few donors (dated by TCRdb to the late 2010s). Taken from cysteine to phenylalanine, the CDR3 has 13 residues. Only the CDR3 DNA stays, 39 bases, in frame from base 1. V drops 6 bases and J drops 3 bases, leaving 12 bases in between. From the germline V gene, CDR1 is MDHEN and CDR2 is SYDVKM.

Recombination joined TRBV28 with TRBJ2-7; a tentative D match to TRBD1 spans 6 bases. This TCR was recovered from a human donor in good health. Material: T cells isolated from PBMCs. For the CDR3, the sequence is CASSPPGHYEQYF. The nucleotide sequence reads TGTGCCAGCAGCCCCCCGGGACACTACGAGCAGTACTTC.